There are a few counts of the clone carrying this T cell receptor beta chain. At one of its ends the junction is not consistent with the germline gene, which may arise from a read error. These data originate in a study of breast tumors, draining lymph nodes, adjacent tissues. A single record per CDR3 protein comes from TCRdb applying MiXCR to the multiplex PCR reads. The sample carries over 10,000 distinct CDR3 sequences, about 50% recorded once. The germline gives CDR1 SGHRS, CDR2 YFSETQ. This CDR3 contains 14 residues. The chain joins TRBV5-1 to TRBJ2-7; D is ambiguous. This receptor was obtained from a female donor with breast cancer. Some clones in this sample may be carry-over from other donors' samples. The sequenced sample consisted of tumor-adjacent breast tissue. The CDR3 spells CANSVRRAPYEQYF. In DNA, the CDR3 is TGCGCCAACAGCGTACGACGGGCCCCCTACGAGCAGTACTTC.